The following is a T cell receptor beta chain sequence with its context. The antigen is undetermined. This specimen comes from a study of T-cell reconstitution after alpha-beta-depleted transplantation in children. Study-level points and caveats: As was reported, about two months after transplant, alpha-beta T cells came from several hundred expanded graft clones. Day-60 TCRbeta diversity that was high in some patients was derived from surviving recipient T cells and thymic progenitors. Once a year had passed after transplant, T-cell counts and diversity came mostly from newly produced T cells.

Unique molecular identifiers tagged the TCRbeta library. MiXCR, applied by TCRdb to the PCR reads, yields one record per CDR3 protein. This table has fewer than 550,000 distinct CDR3 sequences, roughly 10% appearing once. The CDR3 contains 15 residues. After removal of 1 base from V and 4 bases from J, the junction contained 6 bases not matched to a gene. Germline values: CDR1 DFQATT, CDR2 SNEGSKA (reference sequence). The TCR was taken from a child aged 2 to 15 with inherited bone marrow failure, due to receive a stem cell transplant. V is TRBV20-1 and J is TRBJ1-5; 8 bases agree with TRBD1. The sequenced sample was PBMCs, obtained before TCRalphabeta/CD19-depleted stem cell transplant. This CDR3 is CSARGLQGGNQPQHF. The CDR3, as DNA: TGCAGTGCTAGAGGCCTACAGGGGGGGAATCAGCCCCAGCATTTT.